The entry below gives a single T cell receptor beta chain sequence along with its context. No cognate antigen has been identified for it. No base qualities exist here, and no much larger clone lies one base off it. These data come from a study of OX40 agonist ivuxolimab in advanced cancers. Broadly, across the study: Ivuxolimab was an agonistic, fully human IgG2 monoclonal antibody directed against OX40 (CD134), a costimulatory receptor. Of the approximately 53 patients in dose escalation, about 20 had hepatocellular carcinoma, roughly 15 had melanoma, 9 had renal cell carcinoma and 9 had head and neck cancer. The monotherapy dose-escalation portion (N = 52 patients) of the phase I ivuxolimab trial is reported in the paper. Intravenous ivuxolimab was administered to patients every 2 weeks at six dose levels: 0.01, 0.1, 0.3, 1.5, 3 and 10 mg/kg. Peripheral TCRbeta sequencing was intended to test whether TCR sequence diversity was altered and clonal T-cell expansion was caused by ivuxolimab. A male proportion of 70% to 90% and a mean age of 60 years, ranging from about 23 to 79, were recorded for the dose-escalation cohort. Prior anti-PD-1, anti-PD-L1 or anti-CTLA-4 therapy was permitted, and approximately 40% of dose-escalation patients had received checkpoint inhibitors. Partial responses occurred in three dose-escalation patients, of whom one had hepatocellular carcinoma and two had cutaneous melanoma. What the research found in general, with its limitations: Low levels of normalized T-cell clonal expansion were also shown by some nonresponding patients. In the 0.1-3.0 mg/kg groups, partial responders were among the patients with the lowest normalized peripheral clonal expansion, particularly in CD8+ T cells. At doses from 0.1 to 3.0 mg/kg, clonal expansion was seen in both CD4+ and CD8+ blood T cells between baseline and week 6. On average, CD8+ T cells showed more expanded clones than CD4+ T cells after ivuxolimab. The antigen specificity of the peripheral T cells that underwent clonal expansion was not determined.

For sequencing of the TCRbeta CDR3 region, genomic DNA was extracted from the sorted cells. The immunoSEQ Assay was used to sequence the TCRbeta CDR3 regions. This immuneACCESS table, as held by TCRdb, lists in-frame sequences with V and J called but not all clones. Of the missing ones, under half trace to an unresolved V gene in checked studies; the others have no known cause. A total of 45,000 to 55,000 clones appear in this sample, roughly 88% of them only once. Together, the top ten hold 3.4% of the sample. V loses 3 bases of germline sequence and J loses 1 base, and the interval between the two ends is 10 bases. The CDR3 sequence holds 15 residues, the cysteine and phenylalanine included. Of all the DNA, just the CDR3 is kept, 45 bases in frame from base 1. From a lookup of the germline V gene (reference sequence), CDR1 and CDR2 are MNHEY and SMNVEV. The trial excluded patients who had a history of autoimmune disease or who were on systemic immunosuppression. Peripheral blood for TCR sequencing was collected from all dose cohorts at baseline, on cycle 4 day 1, and on cycle 7 day 1. The samples were drawn from a first-in-human, open-label, multicenter phase I dose-escalation trial of ivuxolimab. Adults with locally advanced or metastatic melanoma, renal cell, hepatocellular, or head and neck squamous cell carcinoma were enrolled in the trial. Before TCR sequencing, CD4+ and CD8+ T cells were separately sorted from peripheral blood.

Sample: CD4+ or CD8+ T cells sorted from blood, taken in a trial of the OX40 agonist ivuxolimab. The TCR originated in an adult with an advanced solid tumor such as melanoma, head and neck, liver or kidney cancer. In this chain, TRBV27 is recombined with TRBJ1-3; the D gene is unclear. Here the CDR3 is given as CASSLRGNSGNTIYF. The DNA is as follows: TGTGCCAGCAGTTTGCGGGGAAATTCTGGAAACACCATATATTTT.